Sequencing of this TCR beta chain was carried out in a study of early T cells in non-severe SARS-CoV-2 infection. Looking at the study overall: The authors sequenced bulk RNA from unsorted whole blood, leaving chains unpaired.

Unique molecular identifiers were added to individual cDNA molecules. MiXCR was run by TCRdb on the 5' RACE reads, yielding one entry per CDR3 protein. The table records approximately 70,000 distinct CDR3 sequences, 9.5% to 15% of them present only once. Germline trimming cut 6 bases from V and 2 bases from J; bases unmatched to any gene: 4. This CDR3 has 13 amino acids. In this sample, this clonotype turned up many times. Its matching antigen is unknown. Study conclusions and caveats: The matching step, a VDJdb search, favored anti-spike CD8 responses and missed private and CD4 specificities.

V is TRBV12-3 or TRBV12-4 and J is TRBJ2-7; 7 bases agree with TRBD1. This sequence was found in an adult who was a healthcare worker with PCR-confirmed SARS-CoV-2 infection or an uninfected control (not recorded which). The donor label of this sample is uncertain. This sample comprised whole blood, obtained at baseline. The CDR3: CASRGQPTYEQYF. In DNA, the CDR3 is TGTGCCAGCAGGGGACAGCCTACCTACGAGCAGTACTTC.